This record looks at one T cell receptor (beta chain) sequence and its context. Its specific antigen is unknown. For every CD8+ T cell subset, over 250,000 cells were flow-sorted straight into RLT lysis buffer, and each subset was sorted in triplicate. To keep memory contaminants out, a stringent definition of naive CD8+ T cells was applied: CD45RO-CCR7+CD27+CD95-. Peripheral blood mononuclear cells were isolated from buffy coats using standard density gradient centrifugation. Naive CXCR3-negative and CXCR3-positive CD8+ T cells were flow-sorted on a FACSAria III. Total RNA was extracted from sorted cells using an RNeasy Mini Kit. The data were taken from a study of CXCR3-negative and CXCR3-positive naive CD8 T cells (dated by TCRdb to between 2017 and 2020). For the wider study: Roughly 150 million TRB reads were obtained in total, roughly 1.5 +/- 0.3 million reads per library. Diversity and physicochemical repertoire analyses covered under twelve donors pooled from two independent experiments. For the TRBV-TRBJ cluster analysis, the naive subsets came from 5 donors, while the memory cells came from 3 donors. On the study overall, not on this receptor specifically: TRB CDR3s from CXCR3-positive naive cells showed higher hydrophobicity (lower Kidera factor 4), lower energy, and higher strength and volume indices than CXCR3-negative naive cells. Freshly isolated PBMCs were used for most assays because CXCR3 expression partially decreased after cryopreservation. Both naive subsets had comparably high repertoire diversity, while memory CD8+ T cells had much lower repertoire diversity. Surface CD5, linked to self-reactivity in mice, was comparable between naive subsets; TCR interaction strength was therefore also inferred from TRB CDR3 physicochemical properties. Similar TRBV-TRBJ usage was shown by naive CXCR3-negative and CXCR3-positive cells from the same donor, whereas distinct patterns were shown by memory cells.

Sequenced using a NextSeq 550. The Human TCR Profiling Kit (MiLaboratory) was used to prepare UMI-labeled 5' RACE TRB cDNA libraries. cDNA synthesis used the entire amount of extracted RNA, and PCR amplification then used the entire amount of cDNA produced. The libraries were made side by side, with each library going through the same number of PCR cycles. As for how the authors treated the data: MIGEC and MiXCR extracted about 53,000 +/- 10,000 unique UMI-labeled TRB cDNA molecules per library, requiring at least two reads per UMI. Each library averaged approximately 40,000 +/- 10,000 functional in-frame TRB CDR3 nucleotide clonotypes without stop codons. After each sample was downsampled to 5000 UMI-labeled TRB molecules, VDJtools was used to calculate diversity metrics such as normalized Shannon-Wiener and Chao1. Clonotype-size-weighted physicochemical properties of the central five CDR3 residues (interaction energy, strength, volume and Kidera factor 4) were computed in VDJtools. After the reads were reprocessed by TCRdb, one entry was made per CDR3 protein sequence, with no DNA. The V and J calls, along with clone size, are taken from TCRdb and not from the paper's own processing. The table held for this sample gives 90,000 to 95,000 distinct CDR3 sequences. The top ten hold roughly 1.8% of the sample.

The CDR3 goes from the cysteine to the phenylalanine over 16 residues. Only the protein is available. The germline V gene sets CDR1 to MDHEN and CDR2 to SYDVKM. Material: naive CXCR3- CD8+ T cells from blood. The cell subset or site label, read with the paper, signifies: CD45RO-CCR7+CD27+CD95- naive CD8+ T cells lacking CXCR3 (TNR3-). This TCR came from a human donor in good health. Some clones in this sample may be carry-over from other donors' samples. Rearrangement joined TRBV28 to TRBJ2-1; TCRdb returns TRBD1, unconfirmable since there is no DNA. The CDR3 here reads CASSLWGQGVNNEQFF.